A single T cell receptor (beta chain) is shown here with its context. This entry belongs to a study of blood T cell repertoires in COVID-19. Turning to the study itself: Specimens from acute and convalescent COVID-19 originated in the United States, Italy and Spain. Nucleic acid was either cDNA or gDNA, and it came from T cells, B-cell-depleted T cells, or PBMCs.

Original handling: Counts of nucleated cells, estimated from reference gene primer amplification, were obtained. Produced via immunoSEQ multiplex PCR; TCRdb's table is partial and in-frame only. V, J and clone size derive from that table, while D and trimming were established from the DNA sequence. The data contain tens of thousands of clones, about 92% of them singletons. The Seattle patients, enrolled during active infection, were followed longitudinally. The receptor comes from a man aged 50 to 59 with COVID-19, enrolled during active disease. The sample taken for sequencing was peripheral blood.

The CDR3 protein is CASSINGGPGISTDTQYF. The CDR3 DNA sequence: TGTGCCAGCAGCATAAACGGGGGGCCCGGGATTAGCACAGATACGCAGTATTTT. J is TRBJ2-3 and V is TRBV5-6; a weak D match, TRBD2 (7 bases). The CDR3 contains 18 residues. V shed 4 bases and J shed 0 bases, with 21 bases lying between them. Per germline, CDR1 SGHDT and CDR2 YYEEEE.